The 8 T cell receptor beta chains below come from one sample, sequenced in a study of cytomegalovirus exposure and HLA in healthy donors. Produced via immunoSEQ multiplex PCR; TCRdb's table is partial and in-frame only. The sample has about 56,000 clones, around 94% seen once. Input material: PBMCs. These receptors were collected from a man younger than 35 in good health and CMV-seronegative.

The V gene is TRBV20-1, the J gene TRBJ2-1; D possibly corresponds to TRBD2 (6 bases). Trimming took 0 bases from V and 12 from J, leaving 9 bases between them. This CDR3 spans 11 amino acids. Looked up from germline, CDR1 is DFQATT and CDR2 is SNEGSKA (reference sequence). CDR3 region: CSARDGRGQFF. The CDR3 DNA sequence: TGCAGTGCTAGAGATGGGCGGGGGCAGTTCTTC.

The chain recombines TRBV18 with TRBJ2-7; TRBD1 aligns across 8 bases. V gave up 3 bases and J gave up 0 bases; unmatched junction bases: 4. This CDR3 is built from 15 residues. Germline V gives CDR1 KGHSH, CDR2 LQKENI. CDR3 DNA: TGTGCCAGCTCACCGCGACAGGGGACCTCCTACGAGCAGTACTTC. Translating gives CASSPRQGTSYEQYF.

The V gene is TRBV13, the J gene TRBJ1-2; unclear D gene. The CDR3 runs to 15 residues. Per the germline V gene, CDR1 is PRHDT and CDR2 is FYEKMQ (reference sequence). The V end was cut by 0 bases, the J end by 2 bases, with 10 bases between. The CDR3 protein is CASSLGPGNNYGYTF. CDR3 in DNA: TGTGCCAGCAGCTTAGGCCCAGGCAACAACTATGGCTACACCTTC.

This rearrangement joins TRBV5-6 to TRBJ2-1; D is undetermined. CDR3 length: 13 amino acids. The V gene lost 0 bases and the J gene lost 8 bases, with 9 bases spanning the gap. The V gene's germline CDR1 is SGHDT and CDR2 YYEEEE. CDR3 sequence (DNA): TGTGCCAGCAGCTTGGTGTCAGTTGATGAGCAGTTCTTC. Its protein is CASSLVSVDEQFF.

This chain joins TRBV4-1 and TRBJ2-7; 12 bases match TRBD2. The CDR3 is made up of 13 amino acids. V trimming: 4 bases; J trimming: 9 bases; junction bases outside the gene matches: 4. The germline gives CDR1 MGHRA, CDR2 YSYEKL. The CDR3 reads CASSRTSGITQYF. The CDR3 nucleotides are TGCGCCAGCAGCCGGACTAGCGGGATCACGCAGTACTTC.

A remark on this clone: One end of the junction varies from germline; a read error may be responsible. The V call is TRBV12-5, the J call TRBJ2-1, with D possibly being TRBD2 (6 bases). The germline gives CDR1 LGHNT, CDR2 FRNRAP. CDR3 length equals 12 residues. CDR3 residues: CASGTSGLPPVF. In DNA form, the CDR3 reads TGTGCTAGTGGTACATCGGGACTCCCTCCGGTCTTC.

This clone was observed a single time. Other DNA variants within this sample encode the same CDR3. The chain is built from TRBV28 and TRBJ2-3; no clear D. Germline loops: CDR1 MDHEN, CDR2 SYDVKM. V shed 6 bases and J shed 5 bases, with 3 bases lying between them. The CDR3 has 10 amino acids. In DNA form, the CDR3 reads TGTGCCAGCAGGCGAGATACGCAGTATTTT. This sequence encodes CASRRDTQYF.

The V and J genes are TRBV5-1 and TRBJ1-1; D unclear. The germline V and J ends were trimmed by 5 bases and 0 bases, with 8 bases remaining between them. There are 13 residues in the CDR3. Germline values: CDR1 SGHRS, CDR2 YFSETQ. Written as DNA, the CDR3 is TGCGCCAGCAGTTACAGTATGAACACTGAAGCTTTCTTT. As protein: CASSYSMNTEAFF.